A single sample is the source of the 5 T cell receptor beta chains below, sequenced in a study of blood T cell repertoires in COVID-19. Sequenced by immunoSEQ multiplex PCR; TCRdb stores in-frame clones only, minus some. The table shows 95,000 to 100,000 clones, with about four fifths occurring only once. The specimen sequenced was peripheral blood. These receptors were collected from an elderly woman with active or convalescent COVID-19.

CDR3 nucleotides: TGTGCCAGTAGTGGTCGGGGGGGCAATCAGCCCCAGCATTTT. Its translation: CASSGRGGNQPQHF. The chain has TRBV19 and TRBJ1-5, with D maybe TRBD1 (5 bases). Trimming stripped 5 bases from V and 2 bases from J, with 10 bases between. The germline CDR1 and CDR2 sequences are LNHDA and SQIVND (reference sequence). The CDR3 is made up of 14 amino acids. Combining the CDR3 with reference TRBV19 and TRBJ1-5 gives the whole variable domain DGGITQSPKYLFRKEGQNVTLSCEQNLNHDAMYWYRQDPGQGLRLIYYSQIVNDFQKGDIAEGYSVSREKKESFPLTVTSAQKNPTAFYLCASSGRGGNQPQHFGDGTRLSIL.

This sequence joins TRBV27 and TRBJ1-2, with TRBD1 matching over 8 bases. Germline lookup yields CDR1 MNHEY and CDR2 SMNVEV (reference sequence). This CDR3 spans 16 amino acids. V shed 8 bases, J shed 1 base, and the junction held 12 bases outside the gene matches. The CDR3 DNA sequence: TGTGCCAGCGGCCGCTGGACAGGGCGAGTTAACTATGGCTACACCTTC. Its protein product is CASGRWTGRVNYGYTF.

The V and J genes are TRBV9 and TRBJ2-7; tentatively, D is TRBD1 (6 bases). V was cut by 3 bases and J by 6 bases, with 25 bases left in between. The length of the CDR3 is 17 residues. Germline loops: CDR1 SGDLS, CDR2 YYNGEE. This chain's CDR3 is CASSATAPLGHFSEQYF. The CDR3 DNA is TGTGCCAGCAGCGCAACCGCACCACTGGGACATTTCTCCGAGCAGTACTTC.

The gene calls are TRBV4-3 and TRBJ1-6, with D tentatively TRBD1 (5 bases). The CDR3 length is 15 residues. V was cut by 1 base and J by 7 bases, with 11 bases left in between. The germline V gene encodes CDR1 LGHNA and CDR2 YSLEER. CDR3 sequence: CASSQGTFRNSPLHF. For the CDR3, the DNA is TGCGCCAGCAGCCAAGGGACATTCCGAAATTCACCCCTCCACTTT.

The chain joins TRBV24-1 to TRBJ2-3; 11 bases line up with TRBD2. The ends lost 2 bases at V and 2 bases at J; junction bases unmatched: 11. This CDR3 comprises 19 residues. Germline V lookup: CDR1 KGHDR, CDR2 SFDVKD. In nucleotides, the CDR3 is TGTGCCACCAGTGATTCCCCTTCTTCGACTAGCGGGAACACAGATACGCAGTATTTT. It translates to CATSDSPSSTSGNTDTQYF.